This T cell receptor (beta chain) derives from a study of shared clonotypes between healthy human individuals (dated by TCRdb to about 2020). Regarding the complete study: A couple of women and a few men aged 18 to 49 years were included in the cohort. To estimate repertoire size and how much clonotypes are shared between individuals, the study performed deep sequencing of blood TCR repertoires from roughly five healthy adults. Libraries were prepared and TCR repertoires were sequenced by different laboratories using diverse techniques, in order to increase sequencing depth and limit assay-specific biases. For each donor, three plates each were used for CD4 naive and CD4 memory, two plates were used for CD8 naive, and one plate was used for CD8 memory. Per donor, leukapheresis produced somewhere between about 0.9 and 9 billion PBMCs. Here is what the overall study found, with its caveats: Even with the large sequencing depth, rarefaction of the sorted-subset datasets indicated that sequencing was incomplete. Only blood was sampled, and tissue TCR repertoires likely differ from those in blood. Compared with non-shared clonotypes, the clonotypes found in all four sorted-subset donors had higher generation probabilities. Because the study included only a small number of donors, the genetic and exposure-history diversity represented was limited. Pairwise subsampling led to the expectation that sequencing depth would affect the degree of clonotype sharing among donors. Naive subsets generally had larger estimated clonotype richness than memory subsets did. When a few donors were compared, the shared fraction of clonotypes was about 5.2% for naive CD4, around 3.5% for naive CD8, 2% to 2.5% for memory CD4, and under 0.5% for memory CD8.

TCR CDR3 regions were amplified from genomic DNA by multiplex PCR using the deep immunoSEQ assay. Extracted genomic DNA from each cell subset was spread evenly across all wells of several immunoSEQ 96-well plates, with each plate serving as a replicate. For sorted subsets, about 200 ng genomic DNA, equal to 25,000 to 35,000 T cell genomes, was loaded into each replicate PCR. Purified libraries were quantified with a Qubit 3.0 fluorometer, sized on a Bioanalyzer 2100, and re-quantified with the KAPA Library Quantification kit. Every immunoSEQ 96-well plate was sequenced on a separate single-read 150-cycle Illumina NextSeq 550 flow cell. Per the source publication's procedure: The immunoSEQ output contained only junctional sequences without quality scores, so filtering could not match that applied to full-length reads. Sequences were annotated with PyIR, a Python wrapper for IgBLAST v1.9, and V/J genes and CDR3 were assigned using IMGT germline references. Reads were removed for weak V/J assignments (E-value above 1e-6), missing CDR3, stop codons, out-of-frame junctions, or ambiguous translated residues. A V3J clonotype was defined by an identical inferred V gene, J gene, and CDR3 amino acid sequence. The percentage overlap between two repertoires was calculated by dividing the number of shared unique clonotypes by the size of the smaller repertoire. Repertoire richness was assessed with RTK rarefaction, the Chao1 estimator, and Recon v2.1 estimates of unobserved clonotypes. Generation probabilities for all TCRbeta clonotypes obtained by the gDNA method from a handful of donors were computed using OLGA. TCRdb holds this immuneACCESS table with in-frame rearrangements only. Some clones are missing; in checked studies, unresolved V genes explain under half, and the rest has no known cause. V, J and clone size were drawn from that table, and D and trimming were deduced from the DNA. The table for this sample lists about 700,000 clones; roughly 70% of them were counted only once. The top ten hold 1.5% to 2% of the sample.

A note on this clone: There is no known antigen for this receptor. One base away there is no much larger clone; base qualities are not given.

The donors were healthy, HIV-negative adults who had no recently reported acute infections or vaccinations. Only Caucasian adults living in Nashville, Tennessee, USA were represented among the donors. Magnetic negative selection was used to enrich CD4+ T cells, after which naive cells were positively selected on CD45RA and the negative fraction became the memory subset. Blood was collected by leukapheresis, and PBMCs were isolated by Ficoll-Histopaque density gradient centrifugation and then cryopreserved in liquid nitrogen vapor phase. Analytical flow cytometry was used to check the purity and quantity of every magnetically sorted T cell population. From each sorted fraction, genomic DNA was isolated and quantified by UV absorbance on a Nanodrop 2000c. V is cut back by 0 bases and J by 3 bases, with 4 bases in the junction unmatched. CDR1 and CDR2, per the germline V gene (reference sequence), are MNHNY and SVGAGI. The CDR3 measures 15 amino acids from cysteine to phenylalanine. The sequence is cut down to CDR3 DNA, 45 bases in frame from base 1.

Specimen: memory CD4+ T cells sorted from blood. This specimen's cell subset or site label, interpreted: CD45RA-negative fraction. The chain employs TRBV6-6 and TRBJ2-7; 8 central bases correspond to TRBD2. The receptor was derived from a woman aged 25 to 39 in good health. The CDR3 region: CASSYSNSGSYEQYF. The nucleotide sequence reads TGTGCCAGCAGTTACTCGAACAGCGGGAGCTACGAGCAGTACTTC.